Listed here is a single TCR beta chain. The antigen remains unidentified. This sample is drawn from a study of shared clonotypes between healthy human individuals. Points from the study as a whole: Clonotypes shared by all four sorted-subset donors had higher generation probabilities than non-shared clonotypes.

TCRdb keeps only in-frame clones here, not all; method: immunoSEQ multiplex PCR. The sample carries roughly 2.2 million clones, 80% to 95% recorded once. This CDR3 comprises 12 residues. Germline V gene sequence: CDR1 SGHRS, CDR2 YFSETQ. V lost 4 bases, J lost 10 bases, and 12 bases lay in between. Specimen: naive CD4+ T cells from PBMCs. The subset denotes: CD45RA+ positively selected. The V call is TRBV5-1, the J call TRBJ2-1; D remains unclear. The TCR comes from a man between 18 and 29 years old in good health. Some clones in this sample may be carry-over from other donors' samples. The CDR3 region is CASSQTRKEQFF. The CDR3, as DNA: TGCGCCAGCAGCCAGACCAGGAAAGAGCAGTTCTTC.